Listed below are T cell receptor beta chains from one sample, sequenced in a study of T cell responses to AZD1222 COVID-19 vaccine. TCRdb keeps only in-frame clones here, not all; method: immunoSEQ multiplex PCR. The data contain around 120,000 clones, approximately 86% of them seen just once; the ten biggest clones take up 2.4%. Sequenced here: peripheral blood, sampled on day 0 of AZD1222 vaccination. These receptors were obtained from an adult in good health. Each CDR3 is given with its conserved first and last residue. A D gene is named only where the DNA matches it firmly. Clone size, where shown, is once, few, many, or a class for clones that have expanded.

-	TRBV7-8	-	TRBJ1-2	TGTGCCAGCAGCTTAGCGGGACCCCGGGGCCTCGGCGGGGGCTACACCTTC	CASSLAGPRGLGGGYTF
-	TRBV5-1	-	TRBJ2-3	TGCGCCAGCAGCGCCGGGAACACAGATACGCAGTATTTT	CASSAGNTDTQYF
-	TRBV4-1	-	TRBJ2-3	TGCGCCAGCAGCCAAGATCCGGGACCAAACACAGATACGCAGTATTTT	CASSQDPGPNTDTQYF
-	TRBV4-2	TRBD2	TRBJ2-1	TGTGCCAGCGCTCAGGCTAGCGGGACCCGGTTTCTCTACAATGAGCAGTTCTTC	CASAQASGTRFLYNEQFF
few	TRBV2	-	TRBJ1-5	TGTGCCAGCAGTGAGAATGGAGGGGGCAATCAGCCCCAGCATTTT	CASSENGGGNQPQHF
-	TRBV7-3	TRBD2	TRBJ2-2	TGTGCCAGCAGCTCTCCCCCTACCGGGACTAGCGGCACCGGGGAGCTGTTTTTT	CASSSPPTGTSGTGELFF
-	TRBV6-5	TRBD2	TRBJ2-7	TGTGCCAGCAGTCAGGGACTAGTGGGATGGCAGTACTTC	CASSQGLVGWQYF
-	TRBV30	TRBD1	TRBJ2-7	TGTGCCTACCTGGGGGCAGGGACAGGCGAGCAGTACTTC	CAYLGAGTGEQYF
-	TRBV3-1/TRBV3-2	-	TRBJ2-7	TGTGCCAGCAGCCCGGAGGTTGCGCGATTCGACGAGCAGTACTTC	CASSPEVARFDEQYF
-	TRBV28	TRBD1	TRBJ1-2	TGTGCCAGCAGTTTATTCGACAGGGGAAGAAGTGGCTACACCTTC	CASSLFDRGRSGYTF
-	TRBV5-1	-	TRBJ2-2	TGCGCCAGCAGTCTCAGGGAGAACACCGGGGAGCTGTTTTTT	CASSLRENTGELFF
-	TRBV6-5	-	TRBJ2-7	TGTGCCATCAGAGGGTTAGCGGAGTCCCATTACGAGCAGTACTTC	CAIRGLAESHYEQYF
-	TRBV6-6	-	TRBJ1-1	TGTGCCAGCAGACGGGGGGGCGGAAACACTGAAGCTTTCTTT	CASRRGGGNTEAFF
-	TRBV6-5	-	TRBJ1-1	TGTGCCAGCAAATTGGTACAAGGAGAAGCTTTCTTT	CASKLVQGEAFF
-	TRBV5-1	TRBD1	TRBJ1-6	TGCGCCAGCAGCTTCGGGACAGGGAATAATTCACCCCTCCACTTT	CASSFGTGNNSPLHF
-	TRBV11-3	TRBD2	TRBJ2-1	TGTGCCAGCAGCTTAGATCTAGCGGGAGGGAATGAGCAGTTCTTC	CASSLDLAGGNEQFF
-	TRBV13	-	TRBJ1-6	TGTGCCAGCAGGTCGAGGGCTCGTTCACCCCTCCACTTT	CASRSRARSPLHF
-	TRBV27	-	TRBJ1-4	TGTGCCAGCAGTTCCTCCCCGACCCTTAATGAAAAACTGTTTTTT	CASSSSPTLNEKLFF
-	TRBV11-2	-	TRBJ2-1	TGTGCCAGCAGCTCGGGGACTGCCTCCTACAATGAGCAGTTCTTC	CASSSGTASYNEQFF
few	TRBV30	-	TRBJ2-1	TGTGCCTGGAGTGGGCCCGAAACGGTGAGGGTCAATGAGCAGTTCTTC	CAWSGPETVRVNEQFF
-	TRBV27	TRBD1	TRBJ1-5	TGTGCCAGCAGTCCGACAGGGGGCCAAGGGTATAGCAATCAGCCCCAGCATTTT	CASSPTGGQGYSNQPQHF
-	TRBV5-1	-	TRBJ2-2	TGCGCCAGCAGCTTTTCTTTCGGGGGGGAGCTGTTTTTT	CASSFSFGGELFF
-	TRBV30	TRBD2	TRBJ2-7	TGTGCCTGGAGGCGGACTAGCGGGAGGGCCGCGGCGCAGTACTTC	CAWRRTSGRAAAQYF
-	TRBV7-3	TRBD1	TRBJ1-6	TGTGCCAGCAGCTTGACAGGGAAGAGTAATTCACCCCTCCACTTT	CASSLTGKSNSPLHF
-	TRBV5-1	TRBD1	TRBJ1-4	TGCGCCAGCAGTCGGAATAGCAGGGGGGATGAAAAACTGTTTTTT	CASSRNSRGDEKLFF
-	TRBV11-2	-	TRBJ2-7	TGTGCCAGCAGCTTACCCTTCTACGAGCAGTACTTC	CASSLPFYEQYF